A selection of T cell receptor beta chains follows, all from one sample in a study of blood T cell repertoires in COVID-19. Repertoires were generated with immunoSEQ multiplex PCR, while TCRdb's copy carries only in-frame clones and drops some. Of 180,000 or so clones in the sample, under 85% are singletons; the top ten hold more than 8%. Specimen: peripheral blood. These receptors came from a woman older than 75 with acute or convalescent COVID-19. Both conserved end residues are part of each CDR3. The D gene is left open where the match is weak. The listing skips clone size in some rows; elsewhere it reads once, few, many or a size class.

j_call clone_size v_call d_call cdr3_aa cdr3_nt
TRBJ1-6 few TRBV18 NA CASSTGGDNSPLHF TGTGCCAGCTCAACCGGGGGAGATAATTCACCCCTCCACTTT
TRBJ2-2 NA TRBV24-1 TRBD2 CATRAGESTGELFF TGTGCCACCAGAGCGGGAGAAAGCACCGGGGAGCTGTTTTTT
TRBJ2-1 NA TRBV19 TRBD2 CASSYSGGKVNEQFF TGTGCCAGTAGTTATAGCGGGGGGAAGGTTAATGAGCAGTTCTTC
TRBJ2-7 NA TRBV18 TRBD2 CASSPGLAGHEQYF TGTGCCAGCTCACCGGGACTAGCGGGCCACGAGCAGTACTTC
TRBJ2-7 NA TRBV19 NA CASSIADQGGGQYF TGTGCCAGTAGTATCGCCGATCAGGGGGGAGGGCAGTACTTC
TRBJ2-7 NA TRBV9 NA CASSVGVAPYEQYF TGTGCCAGCAGCGTAGGTGTAGCCCCCTACGAGCAGTACTTC
TRBJ1-2 once TRBV11-2 NA CASSFERGNYGYTF TGTGCCAGCAGCTTTGAGAGGGGGAACTATGGCTACACCTTC
TRBJ2-1 NA TRBV6-5 NA CASTERLAWLF TGTGCCAGCACCGAAAGGCTAGCGTGGCTCTTC
TRBJ2-7 NA TRBV6-2/TRBV6-3 TRBD1 CASSRTGLDEQYF TGTGCCAGCAGCCGGACAGGGCTCGACGAGCAGTACTTC
TRBJ1-5 NA TRBV7-2 NA CASSLTYGSGQPQHF TGTGCCAGCAGCTTAACCTACGGGAGCGGTCAGCCCCAGCATTTT
TRBJ1-1 few TRBV6-5 NA CASTQSNVSGTEAFF TGTGCCAGCACCCAATCGAACGTTTCGGGGACTGAAGCTTTCTTT
TRBJ2-1 NA TRBV10-3 TRBD2 CAISESMTGGRDEQFF TGTGCCATCAGTGAGTCGATGACGGGGGGGCGAGATGAGCAGTTCTTC
TRBJ1-3 NA TRBV7-2 NA CASNAGPGNTIYF TGTGCCAGCAATGCGGGGCCTGGAAACACCATATATTTT
TRBJ1-6 NA TRBV9 NA CASSVFERDSPLHF TGTGCCAGCAGCGTATTCGAGAGGGATTCACCCCTCCACTTT
TRBJ1-2 NA TRBV10-1 NA CASSESAGLELYGYTF TGCGCCAGCAGTGAGTCGGCGGGGCTTGAACTCTATGGCTACACCTTC
TRBJ1-2 NA TRBV28 NA CASTERRVNGYTF TGTGCCAGCACTGAGAGGCGGGTAAATGGCTACACCTTC
TRBJ1-4 once TRBV15 NA CATSRILLREKLFF TGTGCCACCAGCAGGATTCTGTTGAGGGAAAAACTGTTTTTT
TRBJ1-2 once TRBV30 NA CAWSTPGGVIFYGYTF TGTGCCTGGAGTACGCCCGGGGGGGTGATCTTCTATGGCTACACCTTC
TRBJ1-2 NA TRBV27 TRBD1 CASSSRGLSYGYTF TGTGCCAGCAGTTCGAGGGGGCTCAGCTATGGCTACACCTTC
TRBJ1-3 NA TRBV3-1/TRBV3-2 NA CASSSQGSGNTIYF TGTGCCAGCAGTTCCCAGGGATCGGGAAACACCATATATTTT
TRBJ2-1 NA TRBV7-3 NA CASSLGTSGDEQFF TGTGCCAGCAGCCTAGGGACTTCGGGGGATGAGCAGTTCTTC
TRBJ2-5 NA TRBV5-1 NA CASSLAGETQYF TGCGCCAGCAGCTTGGCCGGGGAGACCCAGTACTTC
TRBJ2-2 once TRBV18 NA CASSPPMQGLNTGELFF TGTGCCAGCTCACCACCGATGCAGGGCTTAAACACCGGGGAGCTGTTTTTT
TRBJ1-2 once TRBV14 TRBD1 CASSRGDRGYGYTF TGTGCCAGCAGCCGGGGGGACAGAGGATATGGCTACACCTTC
TRBJ1-2 NA TRBV20-1 NA CSASYRVGYGYTF TGCAGTGCTAGTTACAGGGTGGGGTATGGCTACACCTTC
TRBJ1-2 NA TRBV7-2 NA CASSFNTHYGYTF TGTGCCAGCAGCTTCAACACCCATTATGGCTACACCTTC
TRBJ1-2 NA TRBV3-1/TRBV3-2 NA CASSQDLATARGYTF TGTGCCAGCAGCCAAGATCTCGCGACGGCTAGAGGCTACACCTTC